This T cell receptor (beta chain) was documented in a study of vaccination effects on CD4 cells after COVID-19. Overall study context: Early after vaccination, and again late, a few convalescent patients were sampled.

Expansion with viral peptide pools was applied to antigen-specific CD4+ T cells by the ViraFEST assay prior to sequencing. Researchers isolated CD4+ T cells once ten to eleven days of culture had elapsed. A PCR test confirmed that the person had SARS-CoV-2 infection between March and December 2020. Either the mRNA-1273 or the BNT162b2 vaccine was given to participants as two doses. Clones were read by immunoSEQ multiplex PCR, and TCRdb kept only the in-frame ones, dropping some. Altogether about 13,000 clones are present, roughly 66% being singletons, with the ten largest covering around 33%. Germline CDR1 reads SGHRS; CDR2 reads YFSETQ. V lost 0 bases, J lost 3 bases, and 12 bases lay in between. The CDR3 loop spans 15 amino acids. Notes on this clone: Its cognate antigen is unknown.

This specimen consisted of CD4+ T cells from PBMCs cultured with HCoV-NL63 spike peptides, obtained after COVID-19 vaccination. J is TRBJ2-5 and V is TRBV5-1, with TRBD1 as a possible D gene (6 bases). This TCR came from a human donor who had a prior SARS-CoV-2 infection. This chain's CDR3 is CASSLAGAAKETQYF. DNA of the CDR3: TGCGCCAGCAGCTTGGCAGGGGCCGCAAAAGAGACCCAGTACTTC.